This T cell receptor beta chain was captured by sequencing in a study of blood T cell repertoires in COVID-19 (dated by TCRdb to 2018 to 2020). Background on the whole study: Samples covering the acute and convalescent phases of COVID-19 were provided by collaborators in the United States, Italy and Spain. The prospective study material was composed of cDNA or gDNA derived from T cells, B-cell-depleted T cells, or PBMCs. Deeply sampled blood TCRbeta repertoires from subjects exposed to, actively infected with, or recovered from COVID-19 were included in the dataset. The repertoires were released in a freely available public database meant as a resource for research on the immune response to SARS-CoV-2. The samples were drawn from the first 160 participants of the ongoing ImmuneRACE study and from roughly 1,300 subjects provided by 6 global collaborators. A de-identified subject ID, COVID-19 status, age in years and sex were almost always included in the sample metadata. Where available, HLA class I and class II types were taken from metadata supplied by the sample provider and were not determined by assay-based typing.

TCRbeta CDR3 regions were amplified from genomic DNA by means of the immunoSEQ Assay, a bias-controlled multiplex PCR. The original methods were these. The number of nucleated cells in each sample was estimated from the amplification of reference gene primers within the assay. Sequence reads were collapsed and filtered to measure the absolute abundance of every unique TCRbeta CDR3 rearrangement. For each sample, productive Simpson clonality was calculated as the square root of Simpson's diversity index across productive rearrangements. TCRdb took this table from immuneACCESS and kept in-frame rearrangements with V and J called. Such tables lack part of the clones; where checked against another copy, unresolved V genes explain under half of the gap, and the rest is unexplained. For V, J and clone size, that table is used; D and trimming come from the DNA. The table for this sample lists about 69,000 clones; 86% of them were counted only once. About 2.1% of the sample belongs to the ten largest clones.

Remarks on this clone: Its antigen is currently not known. Base qualities are missing; no much larger clone stands one base away.

Reading from cysteine to phenylalanine, the CDR3 counts 17 amino acids. Only the CDR3 DNA stays, 51 bases, in frame from base 1. V loses 3 bases, J loses 0 bases, and the germline ends lie 17 bases apart. For CDR1 and CDR2, the germline V gene lists MDHEN and SYDVKM. Study-wide conclusions, independent of this receptor: The amount of clinical and demographic metadata varied by source and participant and was provided uncurated.

The collaborating institutions used their own protocols to collect whole blood in K2EDTA tubes. Collaborator samples were shipped for TCRbeta analysis as frozen whole blood, isolated PBMCs, or DNA extracted from either sample type. Sequenced: peripheral blood. The receptor's source is a man under 40 with acute or convalescent COVID-19. The chain uses TRBV28 and TRBJ1-1; possibly the D gene is TRBD1, per 6 matching bases. The CDR3 region reads CASSLVSGVGLNTEAFF. The sequence in DNA is TGTGCCAGCAGTTTGGTATCAGGGGTTGGGCTGAACACTGAAGCTTTCTTT.